One and the same sample provided the 15 T cell receptor beta chains below, sequenced in a study of human T cells and chemical hapten exposure. TCRdb recomputed calls from the RACE reads with MiXCR, one row per CDR3 protein. Of more than 150,000 distinct CDR3 sequences listed, 20% to 25% were seen once; the top ten hold 2% to 2.5%. Stated time point: patch test 3, about 24 weeks after DPC sensitization. Treatment reported: therapeutic diphenylcyclopropenone sensitization with weekly scalp DPC. This sample comprised whole blood, obtained in connection with sensitization to the hapten diphenylcyclopropenone (DPC). The source of these receptors is a woman between 40 and 50 years old with alopecia areata. Some clones in this sample may be carry-over from other donors' samples.

This chain links TRBV30 with TRBJ2-7; the D is unclear. CDR1 is GTSNPN, CDR2 SVGIG, per germline (reference sequence). The CDR3 consists of 12 residues. Trimming left V 8 bases short and J 0 bases short, with 11 bases between. The CDR3 reads CAISLSSYEQYF. The CDR3 nucleotides are TGTGCCATTAGCCTGAGCTCCTACGAGCAGTACTTC.

The V gene is TRBV29-1, the J gene TRBJ1-1; 8 positions match TRBD1. V lost 7 bases and J lost 2; bases outside the gene matches: 6. Germline CDR1 and CDR2: SQVTM and ANQGSEA. CDR3 length: 13 amino acids. The CDR3 spells CSARTGQNTEAFF. In DNA form, the CDR3 reads TGCAGCGCCCGGACAGGGCAAAACACTGAAGCTTTCTTT.

This clonotype was detected only a few times. J is TRBJ2-5 and V is TRBV7-2; no definite D call. Between the trimmed V and J ends, which lost 5 bases and 5 bases, there was a span of 21 bases. Germline lookup yields CDR1 SGHTA and CDR2 FQGNSA. This CDR3 comprises 16 residues. CDR3: CASSRSHPSGRETQYF. CDR3 DNA sequence: TGTGCCAGCAGCCGTTCACACCCGAGTGGACGGGAGACCCAGTACTTC.

Only a few counts were recorded for this clonotype. This sequence joins TRBV4-1 and TRBJ2-1, with D tentatively TRBD2 (6 bases). In germline, CDR1 is MGHRA, CDR2 YSYEKL. CDR3 size: 15 residues. Between the trimmed V and J ends, which lost 0 bases and 4 bases, there was a span of 10 bases. Here the CDR3 reads CASSQDRDWYNEQFF. As DNA, the CDR3 is TGCGCCAGCAGCCAAGATAGGGACTGGTACAATGAGCAGTTCTTC.

This clonotype has a handful of counts. The chain combines TRBV9 with TRBJ2-4; 7 nucleotides align to TRBD1. The CDR3 totals 17 residues. The germline gives CDR1 SGDLS, CDR2 YYNGEE. V was clipped by 2 bases and J by 0 bases; unmatched bases: 8. The CDR3 here is CASSVSDRELAKNIQYF. The CDR3 DNA follows: TGTGCCAGCAGCGTTTCCGACAGGGAACTAGCCAAAAACATTCAGTACTTC. Complete variable domain (other parts from reference TRBV9 and TRBJ2-4): DSGVTQTPKHLITATGQRVTLRCSPRSGDLSVYWYQQSLDQGLQFLIQYYNGEERAKGNILERFSAQQFPDLHSELNLSSLELGDSALYFCASSVSDRELAKNIQYFGAGTRLSVL.

This clonotype was seen a few times. The genes are TRBV20-1 and TRBJ2-6, with TRBD1 matching 7 bases. V lost 4 bases to trimming and J lost 0 bases; unmatched junction nucleotides: 6. The CDR3 runs 16 residues. Germline lookup yields CDR1 DFQATT and CDR2 SNEGSKA (reference sequence). The chain's CDR3 is CSANTGELSGANVLTF. The DNA for the CDR3 is TGCAGTGCTAATACAGGGGAACTCTCTGGGGCCAACGTCCTGACTTTC.

The chain employs TRBV28 and TRBJ2-4, with D perhaps TRBD2 (6 bases). The V gene lost 6 bases and the J gene lost 9 bases, with 12 bases spanning the gap. The V gene's germline CDR1 is MDHEN and CDR2 SYDVKM. The CDR3 has 12 amino acids. The CDR3 coding sequence is TGTGCCAGCAGGTGGACTACGGGCATTCAGTACTTC. Translation gives CASRWTTGIQYF. Combining the CDR3 with reference TRBV28 and TRBJ2-4 gives the whole variable domain DVKVTQSSRYLVKRTGEKVFLECVQDMDHENMFWYRQDPGLGLRLIYFSYDVKMKEKGDIPEGYSVSREKKERFSLILESASTNQTSMYLCASRWTTGIQYFGAGTRLSVL.

The rearrangement links TRBV25-1 to TRBJ1-4; D uncertain. The germline CDR1 and CDR2 sequences are MGHDK and SYGVNS. V was trimmed by 3 bases and J by 6 bases, leaving 8 bases between them. The CDR3 contains 13 residues. CDR3 loop: CASSDHLDEKLFF. The CDR3 DNA follows: TGTGCCAGCAGTGACCACCTCGATGAAAAACTGTTTTTT.

This clonotype has only a few counts. This chain links TRBV2 with TRBJ1-5; a possible D gene is TRBD1 (5 bases). The CDR3 spans 15 residues. Trimming pared 6 bases from V and 0 bases from J, leaving 12 bases between. Germline V gives CDR1 SNHLY, CDR2 FYNNEI. In DNA, the CDR3 is TGTGCCAGCAGCGGCGGGACGGGTAGCAATCAGCCCCAGCATTTT. This encodes CASSGGTGSNQPQHF.

This clonotype was counted between two and nine times. V usage is TRBV25-1 and J usage is TRBJ1-2; D call uncertain. In germline, CDR1 is MGHDK, CDR2 SYGVNS. The V and J ends lost 0 bases and 4 bases respectively, with 9 bases between them. The CDR3 spans 14 residues. The CDR3 sequence is CASSEYTAGYGYTF. The CDR3 nucleotides read TGTGCCAGCAGTGAATACACGGCAGGCTATGGCTACACCTTC.

V is TRBV15 and J is TRBJ2-3; D unresolved. The CDR3 loop spans 14 amino acids. The germline V and J ends were trimmed by 1 base and 0 bases, with 5 bases remaining between them. Germline lookup yields CDR1 LNHNV and CDR2 YYDKDF (reference sequence). As DNA, the CDR3 is TGTGCCACCAGCAGAGCACAGAGCACAGATACGCAGTATTTT. Its protein product is CATSRAQSTDTQYF.

This clonotype has just a few counts. This chain joins TRBV20-1 and TRBJ1-5; no clear D gene. Germline CDR1 DFQATT, CDR2 SNEGSKA (reference sequence). The CDR3 is 18 residues long. Between the trimmed V and J ends, which lost 1 base and 4 bases, there was a span of 23 bases. The CDR3 nucleotides read TGCAGTGCTAGAGGGACTCTAAGGGTCCCCACCGTTAATCAGCCCCAGCATTTT. This encodes CSARGTLRVPTVNQPQHF.

This clonotype has at least ten counts. The chain combines TRBV5-6 with TRBJ1-3; D not resolved. V lost 2 bases, J lost 2 bases, and 5 bases lay in between. This CDR3 is 13 amino acids long. Per the germline V gene, CDR1 is SGHDT and CDR2 is YYEEEE. The CDR3 coding sequence is TGTGCCAGCAGCTTAAATGCTGGAAACACCATATATTTT. Its protein is CASSLNAGNTIYF.

The rearrangement joins TRBV7-8 to TRBJ2-1, with TRBD2 identical over 13 bases. CDR3 length: 18 residues. Losses at the gene ends were 0 bases for V and 2 bases for J; bases not matched to a gene: 4. Germline V gene sequence: CDR1 SGHVS, CDR2 FQNEAQ. CDR3 amino acids: CASSLAGLAGDPYNEQFF. The CDR3 region has the DNA TGTGCCAGCAGCTTAGCCGGACTAGCGGGAGATCCCTACAATGAGCAGTTCTTC. Together with reference TRBV7-8 and TRBJ2-1, the CDR3 gives the full variable domain: GAGVSQSPRYKVAKRGQDVALRCDPISGHVSLFWYQQALGQGPEFLTYFQNEAQLDKSGLPSDRFFAERPEGSVSTLKIQRTQQEDSAVYLCASSLAGLAGDPYNEQFFGPGTRLTVL.

There are a few counts of this clonotype. This sequence joins TRBV6-5 and TRBJ1-6, with D unresolved. Germline V lookup: CDR1 MNHEY, CDR2 SVGAGI. Trimming cost V 10 bases and J 0 bases, with 10 bases left between them. The CDR3 loop spans 14 amino acids. DNA of the CDR3: TGTGCCACCCAACCCGGCTCCTATAATTCACCCCTCCACTTT. As protein: CATQPGSYNSPLHF.